The 17 T cell receptor beta chains given below trace back to one sample, sequenced in a study of regulatory T cells in long-lasting Graves disease. Researchers made TCR beta libraries by using iRepertoire HTBI primers and running Arm-PCR on CDR3 regions. TCRdb processed the multiplex PCR reads anew with MiXCR; each CDR3 protein has one entry. The data contain fewer than 400,000 distinct CDR3 sequences, 15% to 20% of them seen just once; the ten biggest clones take up about 38%. Documented time point: newly diagnosed GD, antithyroid drugs for less than 3 months. Scientists built the TCR library using RNA that was extracted from PBMCs. Source: peripheral blood mononuclear cells (PBMCs), taken at new diagnosis, from a patient treated with antithyroid drugs. The receptors were sampled from a female donor with Graves disease.

Many counts were recorded for this clonotype. The chain is built from TRBV20-1 and TRBJ2-7; 7 nucleotides match TRBD1. Germline CDR1 DFQATT, CDR2 SNEGSKA (reference sequence). This CDR3 has 13 residues. V dropped 4 bases and J dropped 6; count of bases not matched to a gene: 9. The CDR3 loop is CSAIGTVQGEQYF. As DNA, the CDR3 is TGCAGTGCTATTGGGACAGTTCAGGGCGAGCAGTACTTC.

This clonotype was detected many times. The V call is TRBV20-1, the J call TRBJ1-2, with D perhaps TRBD1 (5 bases). Trimming stripped 6 bases from V and 5 bases from J, with 16 bases between. This CDR3 spans 13 amino acids. CDR1 is DFQATT, CDR2 SNEGSKA, per germline (reference sequence). In DNA, the CDR3 is TGCAGTGCCCCTCGACAGCTAGGGTATGGCTACACCTTC. Its protein product is CSAPRQLGYGYTF.

This clonotype was counted at least ten times. The genes are TRBV27 and TRBJ2-1; 7 bases map to TRBD1. The CDR3 runs 15 residues. Germline V gene sequence: CDR1 MNHEY, CDR2 SMNVEV (reference sequence). The V and J ends lost 6 bases and 0 bases, in that order; junction bases with no gene match: 5. This chain's CDR3 is CASRQWDSSYNEQFF. In DNA, the CDR3 is TGTGCCAGCAGGCAGTGGGACAGCTCCTACAATGAGCAGTTCTTC.

This clonotype showed up many times. This sequence joins TRBV3-1 and TRBJ2-7; D may be TRBD1 or TRBD2 (5 bases each). Germline V CDR1 and CDR2: LGHDT, YNNKEL (reference sequence). Trimming took 4 bases from V and 4 from J, leaving 14 bases between them. The CDR3 is made up of 14 amino acids. CDR3 sequence (DNA): TGTGCCAGCAGCCCGGCCGGGTGGGGGTACGAGCAGTACTTC. Encoded protein: CASSPAGWGYEQYF.

The chain uses TRBV7-2 and TRBJ2-5; a possible D gene is TRBD2 (7 bases). With 3 bases removed from V and 3 bases from J, the gap between germline ends came to 11 bases. Per the germline V gene, CDR1 is SGHTA and CDR2 is FQGNSA. The CDR3 sequence is 14 residues long. The CDR3: CASSFGRGKETQYF. Written as DNA, the CDR3 is TGTGCCAGCAGCTTTGGGAGGGGGAAAGAGACCCAGTACTTC.

V and J are TRBV2 and TRBJ2-5; 9 bases line up with TRBD1. V lost 7 bases to trimming and J lost 4 bases; unmatched junction nucleotides: 4. From germline, CDR1 is SNHLY and CDR2 FYNNEI. There are 13 residues in the CDR3. CDR3 sequence (DNA): TGTGCCAGCAACACAGGGGGCGGAGAGACCCAGTACTTC. The encoded protein is CASNTGGGETQYF.

This clonotype occurred many times. V gene TRBV2 combines with J gene TRBJ2-3, with 8 bases lining up with TRBD2. The CDR3 covers 15 residues. CDR1 and CDR2 (germline): SNHLY, FYNNEI. Trimming removed 3 bases from V and 1 base from J; junction bases left unmatched: 3. The CDR3 loop reads CASSDAGGGTDTQYF. The CDR3 nucleotides are TGTGCCAGCAGTGATGCGGGAGGAGGCACAGATACGCAGTATTTT.

This clonotype was counted at least ten times. The chain combines TRBV7-2 with TRBJ2-3; the D call may be TRBD1 or TRBD2 (7 bases each). Per germline, CDR1 SGHTA and CDR2 FQGNSA. The V end lost 4 bases, the J end lost 3 bases, and 14 bases lay between the germline ends. This CDR3 contains 15 residues. CDR3 amino acids: CASSSRQGGTDTQYF. The CDR3 coding sequence is TGTGCCAGCAGCTCCAGACAGGGAGGGACAGATACGCAGTATTTT.

In its sample, this clonotype was seen many times. The V and J genes are TRBV29-1 and TRBJ2-7; D possibly matches TRBD1 or TRBD2 (5 bases each). The V end was cut by 5 bases, the J end by 3 bases, with 14 bases between. CDR3 length: 13 amino acids. Germline-derived CDR1 and CDR2 are SQVTM and ANQGSEA. The CDR3 protein is CSVSRGKNYEQYF. CDR3 sequence (DNA): TGCAGCGTTTCCCGGGGCAAAAACTACGAGCAGTACTTC.

The chain uses TRBV27 and TRBJ2-7, with TRBD2 identical over 10 bases. This CDR3 is built from 16 residues. Per germline, CDR1 MNHEY and CDR2 SMNVEV (reference sequence). Unmatched junction bases numbered 4, after V lost 2 bases and J lost 0 bases. The chain's CDR3 is CASSLLVAGGSYEQYF. DNA of the CDR3: TGTGCCAGCAGTTTACTAGTAGCGGGAGGCTCCTACGAGCAGTACTTC.

The chain joins TRBV30 to TRBJ1-5, with unresolved D. Trimming took 2 bases from V and 2 from J, leaving 4 bases between them. Germline V gene sequence: CDR1 GTSNPN, CDR2 SVGIG (reference sequence). This CDR3 spans 12 amino acids. CDR3 in amino acids: CAWSIGNQPQHF. Here the CDR3 DNA reads TGTGCCTGGAGTATCGGCAATCAGCCCCAGCATTTT.

This clonotype occurred many times. The gene calls are TRBV19 and TRBJ2-1; D assignment may be TRBD1 or TRBD2 (6 bases each). V dropped 3 bases and J dropped 7 bases, with 16 bases sitting between them. The CDR3 has 15 amino acids. CDR1 is LNHDA, CDR2 SQIVND, per germline (reference sequence). This CDR3 is CASSIPSGGGNEQFF. As DNA, the CDR3 is TGTGCCAGTAGTATCCCCAGCGGAGGGGGAAATGAGCAGTTCTTC.

On this clonotype: This clone may be a read error of a much larger clone one base away. V usage is TRBV12-5 and J usage is TRBJ2-1; 8 bases align to TRBD2. Germline V lookup: CDR1 LGHNT, CDR2 FRNRAP. The CDR3 runs 17 residues. J was trimmed by 7 bases and V by 3 bases; bases with no gene match: 14. CDR3 loop: CASGFPRPAGAGNEQFF. In DNA, the CDR3 is TGTGCTAGTGGTTTTCCGCGACCAGCGGGAGCCGGTAATGAGCAGTTCTTC.

This clonotype has ten or more counts. Here the CDR3 reads CASKIWTSQLNQPQHF. The CDR3 DNA reads TGTGCCAGCAAGATCTGGACAAGCCAACTCAATCAGCCCCAGCATTTT. The chain combines TRBV6-1 with TRBJ1-5; D is possibly TRBD1 (5 bases). CDR3 size: 16 residues. Germline loops: CDR1 MNHNS, CDR2 SASEGT. V dropped 7 bases and J dropped 3 bases, with 19 bases sitting between them.

This clonotype appeared many times. The chain employs TRBV28 and TRBJ2-2; TRBD1 aligns across 7 bases. V was clipped by 6 bases and J by 5 bases; unmatched bases: 9. This CDR3 spans 15 amino acids. Germline CDR1 MDHEN, CDR2 SYDVKM. Here the CDR3 DNA reads TGTGCCAGCAGGACACAGGGGATGGGGACCGGGGAGCTGTTTTTT. Residues: CASRTQGMGTGELFF. Looking up the rest from reference TRBV28 and TRBJ2-2 gives the full variable domain: DVKVTQSSRYLVKRTGEKVFLECVQDMDHENMFWYRQDPGLGLRLIYFSYDVKMKEKGDIPEGYSVSREKKERFSLILESASTNQTSMYLCASRTQGMGTGELFFGEGSRLTVL.

The chain combines TRBV12-3 or TRBV12-4 with TRBJ2-3, with 8 bases fitting TRBD2. The trim removed 5 bases at V and 4 bases at J, leaving 11 bases unmatched. CDR3 length: 16 amino acids. CDR3 DNA: TGTGCCAGCAGTCTTAGCGGGATCCGAGGGGCAGATACGCAGTATTTT. Amino acids: CASSLSGIRGADTQYF.

This clonotype was picked up many times. V and J are TRBV15 and TRBJ2-1; 7 nucleotides match TRBD2. The V segment lost 1 base and the J segment 3 bases; nucleotides outside the gene matches: 3. Germline V lookup: CDR1 LNHNV, CDR2 YYDKDF (reference sequence). The CDR3 has 15 residues. This chain's CDR3 is CATSRGGGGYNEQFF. Written as DNA, the CDR3 is TGTGCCACCAGCAGAGGCGGGGGAGGCTACAATGAGCAGTTCTTC.